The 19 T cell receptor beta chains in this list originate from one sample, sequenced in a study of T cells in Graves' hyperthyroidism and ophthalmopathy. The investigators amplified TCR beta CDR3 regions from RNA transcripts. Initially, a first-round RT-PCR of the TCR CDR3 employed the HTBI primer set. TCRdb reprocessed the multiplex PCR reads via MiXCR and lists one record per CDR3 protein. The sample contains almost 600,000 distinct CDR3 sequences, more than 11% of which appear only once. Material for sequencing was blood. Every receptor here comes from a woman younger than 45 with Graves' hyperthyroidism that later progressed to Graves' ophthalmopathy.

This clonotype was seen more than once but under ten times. CDR3: CASTLAGEELFF. The CDR3 coding sequence is TGTGCCAGTACACTAGCGGGAGAGGAGCTGTTTTTT. V and J are TRBV19 and TRBJ2-2; 11 bases match TRBD2. From germline, CDR1 is LNHDA and CDR2 SQIVND (reference sequence). The CDR3 length is 12 residues. V dropped 7 bases and J dropped 10; count of bases not matched to a gene: 2.

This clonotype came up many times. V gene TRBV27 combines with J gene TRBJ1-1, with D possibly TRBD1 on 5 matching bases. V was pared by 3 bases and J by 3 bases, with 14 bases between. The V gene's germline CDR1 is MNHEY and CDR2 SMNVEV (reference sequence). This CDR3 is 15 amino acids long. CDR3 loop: CASSLVRTQHTEAFF. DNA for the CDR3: TGTGCCAGCAGTTTGGTCAGGACACAGCACACTGAAGCTTTCTTT.

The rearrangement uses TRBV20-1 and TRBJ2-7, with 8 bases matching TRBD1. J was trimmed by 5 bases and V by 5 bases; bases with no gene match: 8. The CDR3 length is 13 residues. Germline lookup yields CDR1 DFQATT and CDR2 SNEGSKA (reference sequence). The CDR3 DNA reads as TGCAGTGCTCTAAGGACAGGGCGGGACGAGCAGTACTTC. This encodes CSALRTGRDEQYF.

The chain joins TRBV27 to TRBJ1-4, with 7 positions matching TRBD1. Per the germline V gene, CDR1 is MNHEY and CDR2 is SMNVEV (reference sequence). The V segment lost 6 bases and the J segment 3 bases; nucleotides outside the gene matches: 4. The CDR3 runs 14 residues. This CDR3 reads CASRITGANEKLFF. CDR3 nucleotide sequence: TGTGCCAGCAGGATAACAGGGGCTAATGAAAAACTGTTTTTT.

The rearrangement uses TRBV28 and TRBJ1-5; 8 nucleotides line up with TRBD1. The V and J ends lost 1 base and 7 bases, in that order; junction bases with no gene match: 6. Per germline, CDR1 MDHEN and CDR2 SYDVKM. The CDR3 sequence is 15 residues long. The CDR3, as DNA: TGTGCCAGCAGTTTATCCCAGGGGGCTATCCAGCCCCAGCATTTT. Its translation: CASSLSQGAIQPQHF.

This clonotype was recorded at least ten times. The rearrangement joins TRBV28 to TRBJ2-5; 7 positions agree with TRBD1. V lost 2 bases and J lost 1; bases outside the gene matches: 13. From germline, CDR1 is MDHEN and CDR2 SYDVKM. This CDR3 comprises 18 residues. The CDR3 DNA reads TGTGCCAGCAGTTTAACAACCCTCAAACGACAGGGCCAAGAGACCCAGTACTTC. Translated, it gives CASSLTTLKRQGQETQYF.

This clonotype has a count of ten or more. CDR3 nucleotide sequence: TGTGCCAGCAGTTCTCCGGCCCTAGAGGGGGGCTACACCTTC. Encoded protein: CASSSPALEGGYTF. This rearrangement joins TRBV11-3 to TRBJ1-2, with D possibly TRBD1 on 5 matching bases. V shed 6 bases and J shed 8 bases, with 19 bases lying between them. The germline CDR1 and CDR2 sequences are SGHNT and YENEEA. The CDR3 covers 14 residues. Using reference TRBV11-3 and TRBJ1-2 for the parts outside the CDR3, the full variable domain is EAGVVQSPRYKIIEKKQPVAFWCNPISGHNTLYWYLQNLGQGPELLIRYENEEAVDDSQLPKDRFSAERLKGVDSTLKIQPAELGDSAVYLCASSSPALEGGYTFGSGTRLTVV.

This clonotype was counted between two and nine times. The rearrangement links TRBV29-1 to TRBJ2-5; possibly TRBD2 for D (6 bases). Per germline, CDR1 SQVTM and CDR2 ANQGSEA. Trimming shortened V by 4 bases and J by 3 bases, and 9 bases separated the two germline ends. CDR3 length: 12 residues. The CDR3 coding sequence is TGCAGCGTTGGAGTAGCGGAAGAGACCCAGTACTTC. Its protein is CSVGVAEETQYF.

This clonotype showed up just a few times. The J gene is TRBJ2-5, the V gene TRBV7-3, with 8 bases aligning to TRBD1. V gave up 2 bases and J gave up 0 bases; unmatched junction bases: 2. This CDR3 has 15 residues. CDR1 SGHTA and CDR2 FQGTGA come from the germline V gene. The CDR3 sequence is CASSLGTGYQETQYF. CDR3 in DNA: TGTGCCAGCAGCTTAGGGACAGGCTACCAAGAGACCCAGTACTTC.

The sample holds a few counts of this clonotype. CDR3: CASSLTGGYTF. The CDR3 coding sequence is TGTGCCAGCAGCCTCACGGGGGGCTACACCTTC. V is TRBV11-3 and J is TRBJ1-2; D gene unclear. The germline V gene has CDR1 SGHNT and CDR2 YENEEA. The CDR3 runs to 11 residues. Trimming took off 5 bases at V and 8 bases at J, with 9 bases between the two ends.

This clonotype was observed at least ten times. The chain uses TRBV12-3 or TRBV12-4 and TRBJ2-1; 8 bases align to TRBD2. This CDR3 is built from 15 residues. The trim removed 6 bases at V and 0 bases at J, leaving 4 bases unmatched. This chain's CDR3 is CASSSSGHSYNEQFF. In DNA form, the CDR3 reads TGTGCCAGCAGCTCTAGCGGGCACTCCTACAATGAGCAGTTCTTC.

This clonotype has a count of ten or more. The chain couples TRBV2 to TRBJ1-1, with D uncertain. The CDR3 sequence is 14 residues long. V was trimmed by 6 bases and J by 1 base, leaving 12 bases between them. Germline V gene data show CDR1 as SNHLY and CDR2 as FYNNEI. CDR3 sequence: CASRPIGGNTEAFF. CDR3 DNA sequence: TGTGCCAGCAGACCTATAGGTGGGAACACTGAAGCTTTCTTT.

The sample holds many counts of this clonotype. This chain's CDR3 is CASSFGESGDGHEQYF. The DNA of the CDR3 is TGTGCCAGCAGCTTTGGGGAGTCAGGTGATGGCCACGAGCAGTACTTC. The rearrangement uses TRBV11-2 and TRBJ2-7; possible D gene TRBD2, 5 bases. The ends were cut back, 3 bases at V and 5 bases at J, with 20 bases in the middle. CDR3 length: 16 amino acids. Germline CDR1 reads SGHAT; CDR2 reads FQNNGV.

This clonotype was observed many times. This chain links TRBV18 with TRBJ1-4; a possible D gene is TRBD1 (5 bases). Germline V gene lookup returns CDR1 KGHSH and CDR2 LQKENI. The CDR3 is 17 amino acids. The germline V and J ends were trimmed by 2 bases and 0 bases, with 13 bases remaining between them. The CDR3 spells CASSPLDTAATNEKLFF. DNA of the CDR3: TGTGCCAGCTCACCATTGGACACGGCCGCAACTAATGAAAAACTGTTTTTT.

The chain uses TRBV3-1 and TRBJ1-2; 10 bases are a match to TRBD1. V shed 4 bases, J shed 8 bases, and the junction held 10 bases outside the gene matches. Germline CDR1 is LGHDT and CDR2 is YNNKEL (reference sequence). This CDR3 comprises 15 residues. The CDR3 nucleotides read TGTGCCAGCAGCCTTGTCGCGGGACAGGGGAAGGGCTACACCTTC. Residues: CASSLVAGQGKGYTF.

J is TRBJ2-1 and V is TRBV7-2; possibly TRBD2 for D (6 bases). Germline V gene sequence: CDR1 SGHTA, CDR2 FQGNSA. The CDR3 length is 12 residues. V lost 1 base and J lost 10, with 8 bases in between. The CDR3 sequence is CASSLELAEQFF. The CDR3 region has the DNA TGTGCCAGCAGCTTAGAACTAGCAGAGCAGTTCTTC.

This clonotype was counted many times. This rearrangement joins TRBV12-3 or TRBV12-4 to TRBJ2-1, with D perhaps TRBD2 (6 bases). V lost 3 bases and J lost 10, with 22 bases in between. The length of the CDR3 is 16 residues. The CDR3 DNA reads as TGTGCCAGCAGTTTGGTTCGGTCGGTGGCTAGCGAAGAGCAGTTCTTC. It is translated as CASSLVRSVASEEQFF.

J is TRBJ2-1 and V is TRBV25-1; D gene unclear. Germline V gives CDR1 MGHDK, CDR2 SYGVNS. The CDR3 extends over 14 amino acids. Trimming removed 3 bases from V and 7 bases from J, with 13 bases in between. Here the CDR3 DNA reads TGTGCCAGCAGTGACCCGGAGAGGTTTAATGAGCAGTTCTTC. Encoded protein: CASSDPERFNEQFF.

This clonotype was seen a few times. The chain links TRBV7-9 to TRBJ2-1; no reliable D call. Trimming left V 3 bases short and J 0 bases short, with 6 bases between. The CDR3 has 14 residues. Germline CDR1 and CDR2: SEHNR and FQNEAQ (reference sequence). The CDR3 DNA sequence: TGTGCCAGCAGCTTCAGTACCTCCTACAATGAGCAGTTCTTC. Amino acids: CASSFSTSYNEQFF.